These 8 T cell receptor beta chains were all obtained from the same sample, sequenced in a study of T cells expressing NK-cell markers. TCRdb re-called the 5' RACE reads and gives one entry per CDR3 protein, without DNA. Its listing shows approximately 150,000 distinct CDR3 sequences. The sequencing input was blood T cells: a sorted CD56 or NKG2C T cell subset, CD4+ or CD8+ T cells, or bulk PBMC T cells (not recorded which). The receptors come from a woman aged 18-70 years in good health.

The chain employs TRBV2 and TRBJ2-1. The CDR3 has 14 residues. Germline values: CDR1 SNHLY, CDR2 FYNNEI. Here the CDR3 reads CASTAETSYNEQFF.

The chain employs TRBV28 and TRBJ1-4. The germline V gene has CDR1 MDHEN and CDR2 SYDVKM. CDR3 size: 14 residues. CDR3 in amino acids: CASSSPSGTGKLFF.

The chain combines TRBV3-1 with TRBJ2-5; checking the TCRdb D call of TRBD2 is not possible without DNA. This CDR3 is 18 amino acids long. Per germline, CDR1 LGHDT and CDR2 YNNKEL (reference sequence). The CDR3 protein is CASSQGLTSGGARETQYF.

The V and J genes are TRBV9 and TRBJ2-2. The CDR3 extends over 17 amino acids. The germline CDR1 and CDR2 sequences are SGDLS and YYNGEE. This CDR3 reads CASSVELFQANTGELFF. Full variable domain (remainder filled in from reference TRBV9 and TRBJ2-2): DSGVTQTPKHLITATGQRVTLRCSPRSGDLSVYWYQQSLDQGLQFLIQYYNGEERAKGNILERFSAQQFPDLHSELNLSSLELGDSALYFCASSVELFQANTGELFFGEGSRLTVL.

The V and J genes are TRBV27 and TRBJ2-7; TCRdb names TRBD1, which stays unverified in the absence of DNA. There are 13 residues in the CDR3. The germline V gene encodes CDR1 MNHEY and CDR2 SMNVEV (reference sequence). The CDR3 region is CASSPRQMYEQYF.

This chain links TRBV7-8 with TRBJ2-2; the D call from TCRdb, TRBD1, cannot be confirmed without DNA. Germline V gene sequence: CDR1 SGHVS, CDR2 FQNEAQ. The CDR3 loop spans 15 amino acids. The CDR3 sequence is CASSRGQGRTGELFF.

V usage is TRBV10-3 and J usage is TRBJ2-5; lacking DNA, the TRBD1 call made by TCRdb goes unchecked. The CDR3 covers 13 residues. CDR1 ENHRY and CDR2 SYGVKD come from the germline V gene. The CDR3 spells CASTGQGEETQYF.

This chain connects TRBV20-1 to TRBJ1-1. CDR1 is DFQATT and CDR2 is SNEGSKA in the germline V gene (reference sequence). CDR3 size: 12 residues. CDR3 residues: CSASFSNTEAFF.